A single sample gave rise to the 21 T cell receptor beta chains below, sequenced in a study of response to subunit inactivated influenza vaccine. In TCRdb, the RT-PCR reads were re-called with MiXCR into one record per CDR3 protein. The sample yields hundreds of thousands of distinct CDR3 sequences, approximately 15% seen once. Sequencing used PBMCs from blood, obtained 14 to 15 days before vaccination. The receptor set was obtained from a man in his fifties or sixties who received an inactivated influenza vaccine.

This clonotype has just a few counts. J is TRBJ1-4 and V is TRBV7-9; 9 nucleotides agree with TRBD1. The length of the CDR3 is 15 residues. Germline-derived CDR1 and CDR2 are SEHNR and FQNEAQ (reference sequence). Losses at the gene ends were 3 bases for V and 8 bases for J; bases not matched to a gene: 7. CDR3 nucleotides: TGTGCCAGCAGCTTGATGGGACAGGGAGGCGAAAAACTGTTTTTT. It specifies CASSLMGQGGEKLFF.

The rearrangement links TRBV4-1 to TRBJ1-2, with D perhaps matching TRBD1 (5 bases). Germline assignment: CDR1 MGHRA and CDR2 YSYEKL. V was cut by 2 bases and J by 5 bases, with 9 bases left in between. The CDR3 consists of 13 residues. The CDR3 region has the DNA TGCGCCAGCAGCCAACAGGGTCGGTATGGCTACACCTTC. Protein sequence: CASSQQGRYGYTF.

This clonotype has at least ten counts. This chain connects TRBV6-5 to TRBJ2-3; 8 bases are a match to TRBD2. Trimming took 0 bases from V and 0 from J; bases not matched to a gene: 2. This CDR3 region has 16 residues. CDR1 and CDR2 (germline): MNHEY, SVGAGI. The CDR3 loop reads CASSYSSGGSTDTQYF. CDR3 bases: TGTGCCAGCAGTTACTCAAGCGGGGGAAGCACAGATACGCAGTATTTT.

J is TRBJ2-7 and V is TRBV5-1; D remains unclear. The CDR3 loop spans 19 amino acids. Trimming pared 0 bases from V and 0 bases from J, leaving 22 bases between. The germline V gene encodes CDR1 SGHRS and CDR2 YFSETQ. The CDR3 loop is CASSLGGTPDPLSSYEQYF. In DNA, the CDR3 is TGCGCCAGCAGCTTGGGGGGAACTCCGGACCCCCTCAGCTCCTACGAGCAGTACTTC.

This clonotype was seen a handful of times. The chain carries TRBV20-1 and TRBJ2-7, with D perhaps TRBD2 (6 bases). This CDR3 spans 13 amino acids. The V end lost 0 bases, the J end lost 6 bases, and 12 bases lay between the germline ends. The germline CDR1 and CDR2 sequences are DFQATT and SNEGSKA (reference sequence). This chain's CDR3 is CSARDVGTGEQYF. Written as DNA, the CDR3 is TGCAGTGCTAGAGATGTGGGGACTGGCGAGCAGTACTTC.

This chain uses TRBV4-1 with TRBJ2-4; tentative D call: TRBD2 (7 bases). This CDR3 contains 18 residues. The V and J ends lost 6 bases and 0 bases respectively, with 21 bases between them. CDR1 MGHRA and CDR2 YSYEKL come from the germline V gene. The CDR3 DNA follows: TGCGCCAGCAGTTCACACTTCGGGGGGCGAGGAGCCAAAAACATTCAGTACTTC. This gives the protein CASSSHFGGRGAKNIQYF.

This clonotype was seen more than once but under ten times. This chain links TRBV5-6 with TRBJ2-5; D call uncertain. The germline gives CDR1 SGHDT, CDR2 YYEEEE. The CDR3 is made up of 13 amino acids. Deletions cut 0 bases from V and 2 bases from J, with 5 bases between. CDR3 amino acids: CASSLDVQETQYF. In DNA form, the CDR3 reads TGTGCCAGCAGCTTGGACGTGCAAGAGACCCAGTACTTC.

V gene TRBV4-1 combines with J gene TRBJ2-1; TRBD2 matches at 9 bases. J was trimmed by 8 bases and V by 1 base; bases with no gene match: 9. Germline loops: CDR1 MGHRA, CDR2 YSYEKL. The CDR3 is 16 residues long. The CDR3 reads CASSQVGLAGVDEQFF. Here the CDR3 DNA reads TGCGCCAGCAGCCAAGTGGGACTAGCTGGGGTTGATGAGCAGTTCTTC.

The chain employs TRBV5-1 and TRBJ2-5; 9 bases map to TRBD2. Per germline, CDR1 SGHRS and CDR2 YFSETQ. The CDR3 sequence is 16 residues long. The trim removed 4 bases at V and 5 bases at J, leaving 12 bases unmatched. Here the CDR3 reads CASSHRPGLARETQYF. The CDR3 nucleotides are TGCGCCAGCAGCCACCGTCCCGGACTAGCGCGGGAGACCCAGTACTTC.

V and J are TRBV7-2 and TRBJ2-3, with 10 bases identical to TRBD2. The CDR3 is made up of 14 amino acids. Trimming took 6 bases from V and 3 from J; bases not matched to a gene: 3. Germline V CDR1 and CDR2: SGHTA, FQGNSA. CDR3 sequence reads: CASRLAGKTDTQYF. DNA of the CDR3: TGTGCCAGCAGACTAGCGGGGAAAACAGATACGCAGTATTTT.

The chain is built from TRBV12-5 and TRBJ2-5; possibly TRBD2 for D (5 bases). CDR1 and CDR2 from the germline V gene are LGHNT and FRNRAP. This CDR3 has 15 amino acids. The V end was cut by 5 bases, the J end by 4 bases, with 17 bases between. The CDR3 loop reads CASGMRGREGETQYF. The CDR3, as DNA: TGTGCTAGTGGTATGCGAGGTCGCGAGGGAGAGACCCAGTACTTC.

This sequence joins TRBV12-3 or TRBV12-4 and TRBJ1-1; 7 positions match TRBD1. This CDR3 is built from 14 residues. The V and J ends lost 5 bases and 5 bases, in that order; junction bases with no gene match: 8. The DNA of the CDR3 is TGTGCCAGCAGTGCCCAGGGGGTAAGAACTGAAGCTTTCTTT. This codes for CASSAQGVRTEAFF.

This sequence joins TRBV6-1 and TRBJ1-2; TRBD1 might be the D (6 bases). The CDR3 is made up of 18 amino acids. V lost 1 base, J lost 6 bases, and 24 bases lay in between. From germline, CDR1 is MNHNS and CDR2 SASEGT. CDR3 protein: CASSEGPRQEVPFDGYTF. CDR3 coding DNA: TGTGCCAGCAGTGAAGGACCCCGACAGGAAGTTCCCTTTGATGGCTACACCTTC.

There are many counts of this clonotype. V and J are TRBV5-1 and TRBJ2-1; D gene unclear. This CDR3 has 12 residues. CDR1 is SGHRS, CDR2 YFSETQ, per germline. V gave up 4 bases and J gave up 7 bases, with 9 bases separating them. The CDR3 nucleotides are TGCGCCAGCAGCCCCCCCTCAAATGAGCAGTTCTTC. Encoded protein: CASSPPSNEQFF.

A few counts support this clonotype. The rearrangement links TRBV4-1 to TRBJ2-7; D unclear. Germline V lookup: CDR1 MGHRA, CDR2 YSYEKL. V was cut by 0 bases and J by 6 bases, with 6 bases left in between. The length of the CDR3 is 12 residues. Here the CDR3 DNA reads TGCGCCAGCAGCCAAGATGAACGCGAGCAGTACTTC. This translates into CASSQDEREQYF.

Remarks on this clonotype: Being one base from a much bigger clone, this may be a read error. The chain combines TRBV5-1 with TRBJ2-1; no clear D gene. The ends were cut back, 0 bases at V and 8 bases at J, with 9 bases in the middle. Looked up from germline, CDR1 is SGHRS and CDR2 is YFSETQ. The CDR3 is 13 residues long. The CDR3 DNA follows: TGCGCCAGCAGCTTGGGGGGTTTCGATGAGCAGTTCTTC. Translating gives CASSLGGFDEQFF.

This clonotype turned up a few times. The chain combines TRBV12-3 or TRBV12-4 with TRBJ2-2, with a possible D match to TRBD1 (6 bases). The CDR3 sequence is 16 residues long. V gave up 6 bases and J gave up 0 bases, with 14 bases separating them. The CDR3 coding sequence is TGTGCCAGCAGCCCCGACAGGACGGCGAACACCGGGGAGCTGTTTTTT. This encodes CASSPDRTANTGELFF.

This clonotype turned up a few times. The gene calls are TRBV7-9 and TRBJ2-3; no clear D gene. The CDR3 runs 15 residues. V was trimmed by 5 bases and J by 8 bases, leaving 20 bases between them. Germline CDR1 reads SEHNR; CDR2 reads FQNEAQ (reference sequence). This CDR3 reads CASSRFSPAAGTQYF. The DNA for the CDR3 is TGTGCCAGCAGCCGTTTTTCCCCGGCCGCTGGTACGCAGTATTTT.

In this sample, this clonotype turned up a few times. The chain couples TRBV20-1 to TRBJ1-5; the D gene is possibly TRBD1 (5 bases). With 3 bases removed from V and 3 bases from J, the gap between germline ends came to 15 bases. This CDR3 is 15 amino acids long. Germline values: CDR1 DFQATT, CDR2 SNEGSKA (reference sequence). CDR3 loop: CSASSTGRFNQPQHF. The CDR3 coding sequence is TGCAGTGCTAGTTCTACAGGCCGCTTCAATCAGCCCCAGCATTTT.

The chain has TRBV20-1 and TRBJ2-7; TRBD2 aligns across 13 bases. The CDR3 extends over 13 amino acids. Germline loops: CDR1 DFQATT, CDR2 SNEGSKA (reference sequence). V lost 6 bases, J lost 8 bases, and 7 bases stayed unmatched. The CDR3 sequence: CSASEGLAGKQYF. The CDR3 DNA is TGCAGTGCGAGTGAGGGACTAGCGGGGAAGCAGTACTTC.

This clonotype was counted between two and nine times. The chain carries TRBV4-2 and TRBJ2-7; 7 nucleotides match TRBD2. Germline V gene sequence: CDR1 LGHNA, CDR2 YNFKEQ. CDR3 length: 16 amino acids. Trimming cost V 4 bases and J 0 bases; bases outside gene matches: 9. CDR3 in amino acids: CASSLTPGRSSYEQYF. The DNA of the CDR3 is TGTGCCAGCAGCCTAACCCCCGGGAGGAGCTCCTACGAGCAGTACTTC.